This TCR beta chain was identified during a study of T cell responses to AZD1222 COVID-19 vaccine. The protocol was immunoSEQ multiplex PCR, while the TCRdb copy is restricted to in-frame clones and leaves out a portion. The table includes 200,000 or so clones, about 86% detected once. The V and J ends lost 6 bases and 3 bases respectively, with 15 bases between them. This CDR3 is built from 14 residues. Germline CDR1 and CDR2: MNHEY and SVGAGI. Sequencing was performed on peripheral blood, taken on day 0 of AZD1222 vaccination. The chain combines TRBV6-5 with TRBJ2-7; D gene unclear. The receptor comes from an adult in good health. The CDR3 loop reads CASRATYNSYEQYF. CDR3 DNA sequence: TGTGCCAGCAGGGCGACGTATAACAGCTACGAGCAGTACTTC.